This TCR beta chain stems from a study of T cells in Graves' hyperthyroidism and ophthalmopathy. This clonotype occurred a few times. It was RNA transcripts that yielded the amplified TCR beta CDR3 regions. With the HTBI primer set, the TCR CDR3 went through a first round of RT-PCR. TCRdb passed the multiplex PCR reads through MiXCR, listing each CDR3 protein once. The sample contains over 400,000 distinct CDR3 sequences, roughly 15% of which appear only once. V was clipped by 4 bases and J by 2 bases, with 10 bases between them. From germline, CDR1 is MNHNS and CDR2 SASEGT. The CDR3 covers 14 residues.

The sample consisted of blood. The receptor's source is a man aged 18 to 29 with Graves' ophthalmopathy. This sequence joins TRBV6-1 and TRBJ2-3, with D possibly TRBD1 on 6 matching bases. CDR3 coding DNA: TGTGCCAGCAGTGTGGACAGCTACACAGATACGCAGTATTTT. Translating gives CASSVDSYTDTQYF.